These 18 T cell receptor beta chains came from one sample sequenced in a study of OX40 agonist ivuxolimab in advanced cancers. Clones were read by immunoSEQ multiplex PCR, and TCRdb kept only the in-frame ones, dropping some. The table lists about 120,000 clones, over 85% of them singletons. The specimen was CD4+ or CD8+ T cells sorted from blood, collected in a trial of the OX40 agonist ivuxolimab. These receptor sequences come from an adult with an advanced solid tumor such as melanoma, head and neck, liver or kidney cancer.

The CDR3 DNA sequence: TGTGCCAGCAGCCCTAGCTGGGGCCCCCAAGAGACCCAGTACTTC. Translation gives CASSPSWGPQETQYF. This sequence joins TRBV9 and TRBJ2-5; D is possibly TRBD1 or TRBD2 (5 bases each). This CDR3 is 15 amino acids long. CDR1 is SGDLS, CDR2 YYNGEE, per germline. The V gene lost 4 bases and the J gene lost 1 base, with 14 bases spanning the gap.

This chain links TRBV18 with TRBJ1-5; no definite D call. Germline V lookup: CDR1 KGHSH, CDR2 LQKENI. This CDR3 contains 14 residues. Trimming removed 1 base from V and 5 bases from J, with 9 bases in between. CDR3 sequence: CASSPRESDQPQHF. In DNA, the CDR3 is TGTGCCAGCTCACCACGCGAATCTGATCAGCCCCAGCATTTT.

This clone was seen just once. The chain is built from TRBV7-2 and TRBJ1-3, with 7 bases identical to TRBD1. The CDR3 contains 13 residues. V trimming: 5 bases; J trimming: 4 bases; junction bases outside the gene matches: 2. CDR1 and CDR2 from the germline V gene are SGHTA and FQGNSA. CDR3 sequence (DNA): TGTGCCAGCAGCGCGGACAGGGGAAACACCATATATTTT. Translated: CASSADRGNTIYF.

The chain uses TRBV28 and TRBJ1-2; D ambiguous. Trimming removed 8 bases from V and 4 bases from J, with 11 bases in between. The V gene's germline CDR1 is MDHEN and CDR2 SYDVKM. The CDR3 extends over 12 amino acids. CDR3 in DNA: TGTGCCAGCCGCGTCGTGGGCTATGGCTACACCTTC. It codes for CASRVVGYGYTF.

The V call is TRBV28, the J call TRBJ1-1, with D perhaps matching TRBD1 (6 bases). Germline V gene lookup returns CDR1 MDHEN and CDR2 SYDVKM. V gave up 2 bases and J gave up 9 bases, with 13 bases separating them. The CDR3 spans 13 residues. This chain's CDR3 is CASSLPPGEKAFF. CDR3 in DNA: TGTGCCAGCAGTTTACCCCCAGGGGAAAAAGCTTTCTTT.

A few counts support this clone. CDR3 nucleotides: TGCGCCAGCAGCTCAACGACCCAGGGGGATAAAGCTTTCTTT. Amino acid sequence: CASSSTTQGDKAFF. This sequence joins TRBV5-1 and TRBJ1-1; the match to TRBD1 covers 7 bases. The J segment lost 9 bases and the V segment lost 3 bases, leaving 11 bases of the junction unmatched. The CDR3 runs 14 residues. The germline V gene encodes CDR1 SGHRS and CDR2 YFSETQ.

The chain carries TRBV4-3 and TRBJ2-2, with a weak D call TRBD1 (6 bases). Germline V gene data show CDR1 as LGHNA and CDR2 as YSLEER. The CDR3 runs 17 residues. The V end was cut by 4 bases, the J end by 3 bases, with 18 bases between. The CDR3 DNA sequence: TGCGCCAGCAGCCGGAGACCCCCGGGACAAGACACCGGGGAGCTGTTTTTT. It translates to CASSRRPPGQDTGELFF.

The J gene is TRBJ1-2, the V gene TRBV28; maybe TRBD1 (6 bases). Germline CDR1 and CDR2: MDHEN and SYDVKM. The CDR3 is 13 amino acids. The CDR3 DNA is TGTGCTTTAAGGGGGACCCCAAACTATGGCTACACCTTC. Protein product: CALRGTPNYGYTF.

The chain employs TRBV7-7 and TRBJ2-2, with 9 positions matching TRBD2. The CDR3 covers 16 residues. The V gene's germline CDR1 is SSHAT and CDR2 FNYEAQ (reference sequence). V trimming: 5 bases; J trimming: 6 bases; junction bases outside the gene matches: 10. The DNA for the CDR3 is TGTGCCAGCAGCGCTAGCGGGACAAGTCCTGCCGGGGAGCTGTTTTTT. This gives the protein CASSASGTSPAGELFF.

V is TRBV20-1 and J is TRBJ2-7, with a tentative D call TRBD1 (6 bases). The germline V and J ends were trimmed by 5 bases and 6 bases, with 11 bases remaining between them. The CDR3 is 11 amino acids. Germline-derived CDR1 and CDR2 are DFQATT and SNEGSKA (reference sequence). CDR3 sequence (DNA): TGCAGTGCTCAGGGGTCTTTCGAGCAGTACTTC. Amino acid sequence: CSAQGSFEQYF.

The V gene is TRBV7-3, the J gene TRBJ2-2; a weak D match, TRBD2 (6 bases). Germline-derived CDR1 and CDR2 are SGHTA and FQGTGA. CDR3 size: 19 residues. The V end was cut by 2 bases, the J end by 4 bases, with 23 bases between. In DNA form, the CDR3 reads TGTGCCAGCAGCTTATCAACCGGGACCGGGCCGCGGGGCACCGGGGAGCTGTTTTTT. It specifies CASSLSTGTGPRGTGELFF.

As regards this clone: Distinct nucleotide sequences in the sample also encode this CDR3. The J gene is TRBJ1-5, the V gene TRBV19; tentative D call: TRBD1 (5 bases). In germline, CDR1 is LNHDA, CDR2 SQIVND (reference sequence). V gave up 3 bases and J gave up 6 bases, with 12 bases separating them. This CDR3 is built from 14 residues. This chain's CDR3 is CASSMRQGRQPQHF. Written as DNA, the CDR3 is TGTGCCAGTAGTATGCGGCAGGGTCGTCAGCCCCAGCATTTT.

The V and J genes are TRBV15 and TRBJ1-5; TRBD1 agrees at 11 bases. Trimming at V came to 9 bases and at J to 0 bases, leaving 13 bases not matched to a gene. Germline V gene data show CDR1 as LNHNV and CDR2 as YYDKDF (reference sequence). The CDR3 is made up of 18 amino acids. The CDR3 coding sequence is TGTGCCACGGACTGGAGGTGGGACAGGGGGAGTAGCAATCAGCCCCAGCATTTT. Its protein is CATDWRWDRGSSNQPQHF.

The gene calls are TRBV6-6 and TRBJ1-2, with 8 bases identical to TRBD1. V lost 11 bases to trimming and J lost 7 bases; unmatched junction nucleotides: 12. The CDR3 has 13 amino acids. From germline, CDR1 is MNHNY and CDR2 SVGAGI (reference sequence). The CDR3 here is CAAQDRVGSGYTF. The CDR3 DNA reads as TGTGCCGCTCAGGACAGGGTGGGTAGTGGCTACACCTTC.

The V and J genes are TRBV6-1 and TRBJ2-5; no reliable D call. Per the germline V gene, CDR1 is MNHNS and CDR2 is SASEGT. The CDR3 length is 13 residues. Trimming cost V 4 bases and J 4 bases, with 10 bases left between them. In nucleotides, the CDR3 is TGTGCCAGCAGTGTTGACTTGCGAGAGACCCAGTACTTC. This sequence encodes CASSVDLRETQYF.

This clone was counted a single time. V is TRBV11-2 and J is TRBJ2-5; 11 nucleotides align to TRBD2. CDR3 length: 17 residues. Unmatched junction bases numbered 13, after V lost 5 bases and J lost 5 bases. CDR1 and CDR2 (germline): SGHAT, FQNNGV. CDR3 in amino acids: CASSPDGGLAGGETQYF. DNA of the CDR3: TGTGCCAGCAGCCCTGATGGAGGCCTAGCGGGGGGCGAGACCCAGTACTTC.

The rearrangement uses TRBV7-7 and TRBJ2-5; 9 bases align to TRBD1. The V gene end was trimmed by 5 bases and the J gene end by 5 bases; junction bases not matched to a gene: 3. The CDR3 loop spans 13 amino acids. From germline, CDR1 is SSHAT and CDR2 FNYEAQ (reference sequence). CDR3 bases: TGTGCCAGCAGCCGGGACAGGGCCGAGACCCAGTACTTC. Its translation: CASSRDRAETQYF.

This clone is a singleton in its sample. The CDR3 sequence is CASSLTRGVHEQYF. The CDR3 DNA reads as TGCGCCAGCAGCCTAACGAGGGGAGTCCACGAGCAGTACTTC. The V call is TRBV5-1, the J call TRBJ2-7, with D perhaps given as TRBD1 or TRBD2 (5 bases each). V was pared by 4 bases and J by 5 bases, with 16 bases between. Germline assignment: CDR1 SGHRS and CDR2 YFSETQ. The CDR3 totals 14 residues.